This TCR beta chain derives from a study of read filtering for tumor transcriptome and immune sequencing. Study in general: The cohort had over 16 men and some 13 women aged about 40 to 90, mean about 66 years. Fewer than ten patients were R-ISS I, some 15 were R-ISS II, about seven were R-ISS III.

In regard to this clonotype: The target antigen is unknown.

Study results and limitations: Compared with RNA-seq, IR-seq gave much higher clonotype depth and reliability.

The germline V and J ends were trimmed by 4 bases and 4 bases, with 11 bases remaining between them. Per germline, CDR1 DFQATT and CDR2 SNEGSKA (reference sequence). CDR3 length: 12 residues. From roughly 400 ng of RNA, a library with molecular barcoded alpha/delta and beta/gamma adaptors was made. TCRdb independently ran MiXCR on the reads; one entry per CDR3 protein. The table shows some 15,000 distinct CDR3 sequences, with around 21% occurring only once. Bone marrow was sampled from every patient at the time of active disease. Sequences were obtained from a population of CD138-negative cells sorted from bone marrow. The chain is built from TRBV20-1 and TRBJ2-7, with D possibly being TRBD1 or TRBD2 (6 bases each). The receptor was derived from a donor at least 40 years old with multiple myeloma. CDR3 residues: CSATGGGYEQYF. As DNA, the CDR3 is TGCAGTGCTACCGGGGGCGGGTACGAGCAGTACTTC.